What follows is one TCR beta chain and its context. This record belongs to a study of blood T cell repertoires in COVID-19. Across the whole study: The United States, Italy and Spain provided the acute and convalescent COVID-19 samples. In each case, the material was cDNA or gDNA derived from T cells, B-cell-depleted T cells, or PBMCs.

As originally analysed: Amplification from reference gene primers served as the basis for estimated nucleated cell counts. Clones were sequenced by immunoSEQ multiplex PCR, and TCRdb holds only the in-frame ones, with some missing. The V and J calls and the clone size are those of that table, but D and trimming were determined from the DNA. The sample includes about 79,000 clones, about 90% of them seen just once. Germline V gene lookup returns CDR1 SGHTA and CDR2 FQGNSA. The CDR3 sequence is 14 residues long. After removal of 5 bases from V and 0 bases from J, the junction contained 1 base not matched to a gene.

The specimen sequenced was peripheral blood. The chain links TRBV7-2 to TRBJ2-7, with TRBD2 matching over 10 bases. This receptor was obtained from a man between 45 and 60 years old with active COVID-19. DNA for the CDR3: TGTGCCAGCAGCCCTAGCGGGAGCTCCTACGAGCAGTACTTC. As protein: CASSPSGSSYEQYF.